Following are 28 T cell receptor beta chains from one sample sequenced in a study of blood T cells in healthy people across ages (dated by TCRdb to between 2015 and 2017). The library was generated by 5' RACE. TCRdb lists the instrument as Illumina HiSeq 2500. The second PCR ran for about 6 to 12 cycles and used a J-beta primer mix along with a sample-barcoded 5' primer. Using fastp trimming at Q25 and MiXCR clonotype assembly, TCRdb reanalyzed the public sequencing data and kept in-frame beta chains. Rows with one shared CDR3 protein collapse into an entry with the most common genes and DNA. The sample table lists 1.5 million to 2 million distinct CDR3 sequences, roughly 27% of them with a count of one. The top ten clonotypes cover around 7.7% of the sample. The specimen sequenced was blood. Receptors were obtained from a woman under 40 in good health.

This clonotype has just a few counts. The V gene is TRBV24-1, the J gene TRBJ2-3; D remains ambiguous. This CDR3 region has 15 residues. The germline V gene encodes CDR1 KGHDR and CDR2 SFDVKD. The germline V and J ends were trimmed by 4 bases and 6 bases, with 16 bases remaining between them. The CDR3 sequence is CATSDPAGAFDTQYF. CDR3 sequence (DNA): TGTGCCACCAGTGACCCGGCCGGAGCCTTTGATACGCAGTATTTT.

This chain uses TRBV6-2 or TRBV6-3 with TRBJ2-7; D remains unclear. Germline V CDR1 and CDR2: MNHEY, SVGEGT. The CDR3 contains 11 residues. V lost 2 bases and J lost 7, with 6 bases in between. The CDR3 DNA is TGTGCCAGCAGTTACGCCTGGGAGCAGTACTTC. This translates into CASSYAWEQYF.

This clonotype was recorded a few times. The rearrangement joins TRBV29-1 to TRBJ1-2; possible D gene TRBD1, 5 bases. CDR1 is SQVTM and CDR2 is ANQGSEA in the germline V gene. Trimming shortened V by 4 bases and J by 0 bases, and 9 bases separated the two germline ends. This CDR3 is 13 amino acids long. The CDR3 loop reads CSVVEGANYGYTF. The DNA for the CDR3 is TGCAGCGTTGTTGAAGGGGCTAACTATGGCTACACCTTC. Using reference TRBV29-1 and TRBJ1-2 for the parts outside the CDR3, the full variable domain is SAVISQKPSRDICQRGTSLTIQCQVDSQVTMMFWYRQQPGQSLTLIATANQGSEATYESGFVIDKFPISRPNLTFSTLTVSNMSPEDSSIYLCSVVEGANYGYTFGSGTRLTVV.

This clonotype was detected only a few times. This sequence joins TRBV4-1 and TRBJ1-2; tentatively, D is TRBD1 (5 bases). CDR3 length: 15 residues. CDR1 is MGHRA and CDR2 is YSYEKL in the germline V gene. V lost 2 bases and J 3 bases, leaving 13 bases between the germline ends. As DNA, the CDR3 is TGCGCCAGCAGCCAAAGCGGGGCAGCTGACTATGGCTACACCTTC. Residues: CASSQSGAADYGYTF.

The V call is TRBV5-5, the J call TRBJ2-5; D possibly matches TRBD1 or TRBD2 (5 bases each). The CDR3 contains 17 residues. Per the germline V gene, CDR1 is SGHKS and CDR2 is YYEKEE (reference sequence). V dropped 2 bases and J dropped 1 base, with 18 bases sitting between them. CDR3 sequence: CASSFQGHSSRQETQYF. CDR3 sequence (DNA): TGTGCCAGCAGCTTTCAGGGTCACTCTAGCCGCCAAGAGACCCAGTACTTC.

J is TRBJ2-5 and V is TRBV6-6; 10 nucleotides align to TRBD2. Germline V gene sequence: CDR1 MNHNY, CDR2 SVGAGI (reference sequence). The CDR3 runs 14 residues. Trimming removed 7 bases from V and 2 bases from J; junction bases left unmatched: 4. CDR3 region: CASTVAGGQETQYF. The CDR3 DNA is TGTGCCAGCACTGTAGCGGGAGGACAAGAGACCCAGTACTTC.

The V call is TRBV4-3, the J call TRBJ2-7; D call uncertain. V gave up 1 base and J gave up 0 bases, with 7 bases separating them. There are 14 residues in the CDR3. CDR1 LGHNA and CDR2 YSLEER come from the germline V gene. CDR3 in amino acids: CASSQGHASYEQYF. In nucleotides, the CDR3 is TGCGCCAGCAGCCAAGGGCACGCCTCCTACGAGCAGTACTTC.

Worth noting for this clonotype: A much larger clone is a single base away; this may be a read error. This rearrangement joins TRBV5-1 to TRBJ2-7; TRBD1 agrees at 7 bases. Germline assignment: CDR1 SGHRS and CDR2 YFSETQ. CDR3 length: 14 residues. The CDR3 coding sequence is TGCGCCGGCAGCTTAGGAAAGGGGGCGAGGGAGCAGTACTTC. Its translation: CAGSLGKGAREQYF.

This clonotype appeared a few times. The chain combines TRBV29-1 with TRBJ1-5, with D tentatively TRBD1 (6 bases). This CDR3 is built from 13 residues. Deletions cut 5 bases from V and 4 bases from J, with 12 bases between. Germline CDR1 is SQVTM and CDR2 is ANQGSEA. The CDR3: CSVQRGGNQPQHF. In nucleotides, the CDR3 is TGCAGCGTTCAAAGGGGGGGAAATCAGCCCCAGCATTTT.

The chain carries TRBV7-3 and TRBJ2-2, with D uncertain. The V gene's germline CDR1 is SGHTA and CDR2 FQGTGA. This CDR3 spans 13 amino acids. The V and J ends lost 3 bases and 4 bases respectively, with 6 bases between them. The CDR3 bases are TGTGCCAGCAGCTTCGTTTTCACCGGGGAGCTGTTTTTT. This sequence encodes CASSFVFTGELFF.

Remarks on this clonotype: The junction differs from germline at one of its ends, possibly a read error. This chain uses TRBV5-1 with TRBJ2-7; 9 bases fit TRBD1. This CDR3 comprises 15 residues. Germline CDR1 and CDR2: SGHRS and YFSETQ. CDR3 sequence: CASNKGQGISHEQYF. The CDR3, as DNA: TGCGCCAGCAACAAGGGACAGGGAATCTCCCACGAGCAGTACTTC.

The V gene is TRBV24-1, the J gene TRBJ2-3; a weak D match, TRBD2 (6 bases). CDR1 is KGHDR and CDR2 is SFDVKD in the germline V gene. V was clipped by 4 bases and J by 1 base, with 17 bases between them. The CDR3 has 17 residues. In DNA, the CDR3 is TGTGCCACCAGTGACAGGAGGGAGCCAGGAGGCACAGATACGCAGTATTTT. It yields the protein CATSDRREPGGTDTQYF.

The table lists this clonotype with many counts. V usage is TRBV7-2 and J usage is TRBJ2-7; D is uncertain. The germline CDR1 and CDR2 sequences are SGHTA and FQGNSA. Trimming took 8 bases from V and 8 from J, leaving 19 bases between them. There are 13 residues in the CDR3. Written as DNA, the CDR3 is TGTGCCAGCGCGGCCCAGGAGAGCCTCCAGCAGTACTTC. It translates to CASAAQESLQQYF.

The chain combines TRBV5-5 with TRBJ2-5; TRBD1 matches 8 bases. CDR3 size: 14 residues. V dropped 6 bases and J dropped 5; count of bases not matched to a gene: 9. The germline CDR1 and CDR2 sequences are SGHKS and YYEKEE (reference sequence). The CDR3 loop reads CASIFGQGVETQYF. The CDR3 nucleotides are TGTGCCAGCATCTTTGGACAGGGAGTGGAGACCCAGTACTTC. Full variable domain (rest looked up from reference TRBV5-5 and TRBJ2-5): DAGVTQSPTHLIKTRGQQVTLRCSPISGHKSVSWYQQVLGQGPQFIFQYYEKEERGRGNFPDRFSARQFPNYSSELNVNALLLGDSALYLCASIFGQGVETQYFGPGTRLLVL.

This clonotype has more than one count but fewer than ten. The gene calls are TRBV28 and TRBJ1-6; 8 bases align to TRBD1. The J segment lost 5 bases and the V segment lost 6 bases, leaving 6 bases of the junction unmatched. The CDR3 runs to 15 residues. CDR1 is MDHEN and CDR2 is SYDVKM in the germline V gene. DNA of the CDR3: TGTGCCAGCAGGCCCTCGACAGGGGATAATTCACCCCTCCACTTT. Its protein product is CASRPSTGDNSPLHF.

Worth noting for this clonotype: A much larger clonotype is one base distant, so this may be a read error. V gene TRBV5-1 combines with J gene TRBJ1-2, with D unclear. The CDR3 spans 15 residues. Germline CDR1 and CDR2: SGHRS and YFSETQ. In DNA, the CDR3 is TGCGCCGGCAGCTTGGAGTCCACCGCTAACTATGGCTACACCTTC. The encoded protein is CAGSLESTANYGYTF.

This clonotype was counted a few times. J is TRBJ1-1 and V is TRBV12-3 or TRBV12-4; 8 nucleotides agree with TRBD1. There are 14 residues in the CDR3. The V segment lost 7 bases and the J segment 3 bases; nucleotides outside the gene matches: 7. The CDR3 nucleotides read TGTGCCAGCATTCCGGACAGGGAGTACACTGAAGCTTTCTTT. Its translation: CASIPDREYTEAFF.

This clonotype was observed a few times. CDR3: CASSPRVSSLGNQPQHF. DNA of the CDR3: TGCGCCAGCAGCCCCCGGGTTTCCTCCCTGGGAAATCAGCCCCAGCATTTT. This sequence joins TRBV4-1 and TRBJ1-5; no firm D call. V was trimmed by 4 bases and J by 4 bases, leaving 20 bases between them. Germline V lookup: CDR1 MGHRA, CDR2 YSYEKL. This CDR3 contains 17 residues.

This clonotype was seen more than once but under ten times. This chain joins TRBV15 and TRBJ2-1; D possibly corresponds to TRBD2 (6 bases). This CDR3 has 19 residues. Trimming took off 3 bases at V and 2 bases at J, with 23 bases between the two ends. Germline CDR1 LNHNV, CDR2 YYDKDF (reference sequence). As DNA, the CDR3 is TGTGCCACCAGCAGCCGAGCAGTTGGAGGGACTTACGCCTACAATGAGCAGTTCTTC. Residues: CATSSRAVGGTYAYNEQFF.

With respect to this clonotype: A read error is possible here, since a much larger clone lies one base away. The chain combines TRBV29-1 with TRBJ2-7; D is possibly TRBD1 or TRBD2 (5 bases each). CDR3 length: 12 amino acids. Germline V gives CDR1 SQVTM, CDR2 ANQGSEA. CDR3 region: CGAGILQRDQYF. CDR3 DNA sequence: TGCGGCGCAGGGATACTCCAAAGGGACCAGTACTTC.

This clonotype was seen a few times. The chain uses TRBV10-3 and TRBJ2-7; 10 bases align to TRBD1. CDR1 is ENHRY, CDR2 SYGVKD, per germline. The trim removed 2 bases at V and 5 bases at J, leaving 3 bases unmatched. The CDR3 extends over 14 amino acids. This CDR3 is CAISERDRGDEQYF. For the CDR3, the DNA is TGTGCCATCAGTGAGCGGGACAGGGGCGACGAGCAGTACTTC.

This clonotype was found a few times. V is TRBV28 and J is TRBJ1-2, with a possible D match to TRBD1 (6 bases). The germline gives CDR1 MDHEN, CDR2 SYDVKM. Deletions cut 3 bases from V and 7 bases from J, with 21 bases between. CDR3 length equals 16 residues. For the CDR3, the DNA is TGTGCCAGCAGTTTCCCGGGTGGGGGCATGGTTGGTGGCTACACCTTC. This translates into CASSFPGGGMVGGYTF.

In this sample, this clonotype turned up a few times. The CDR3 loop reads CASSPGTESSWANVLTF. CDR3 bases: TGCGCCAGCAGCCCAGGGACAGAGTCGAGCTGGGCCAACGTCCTGACTTTC. V is TRBV5-1 and J is TRBJ2-6; TRBD1 matches 7 bases. CDR3 length equals 17 residues. CDR1 is SGHRS, CDR2 YFSETQ, per germline. V gave up 4 bases and J gave up 5 bases; unmatched junction bases: 12. Full variable domain (remainder filled in from reference TRBV5-1 and TRBJ2-6): KAGVTQTPRYLIKTRGQQVTLSCSPISGHRSVSWYQQTPGQGLQFLFEYFSETQRNKGNFPGRFSGRQFSNSRSEMNVSTLELGDSALYLCASSPGTESSWANVLTFGAGSRLTVL.

Many counts were recorded for this clonotype. The V call is TRBV29-1, the J call TRBJ1-2; 10 bases align to TRBD1. Trimming removed 6 bases from V and 7 bases from J; junction bases left unmatched: 8. CDR3 length: 13 amino acids. Germline V gene sequence: CDR1 SQVTM, CDR2 ANQGSEA. Here the CDR3 reads CSVPLGQGSGYTF. CDR3 sequence (DNA): TGCAGCGTCCCGTTGGGACAGGGGTCTGGCTACACCTTC.

In its sample, this clonotype was seen a few times. The rearrangement links TRBV7-2 to TRBJ2-1; 8 nucleotides agree with TRBD2. The CDR3 covers 13 residues. CDR1 and CDR2 (germline): SGHTA, FQGNSA. J gave up 8 bases and V 8 bases, and 8 bases lay outside the gene matches. This chain's CDR3 is CASSGLEVYEQFF. The CDR3 DNA reads as TGTGCCAGCTCGGGACTAGAGGTCTATGAGCAGTTCTTC. The full variable domain, completed using reference TRBV7-2 and TRBJ2-1, is GAGVSQSPSNKVTEKGKDVELRCDPISGHTALYWYRQSLGQGLEFLIYFQGNSAPDKSGLPSDRFSAERTGGSVSTLTIQRTQQEDSAVYLCASSGLEVYEQFFGPGTRLTVL.

This chain uses TRBV4-1 with TRBJ2-1; the D call may be TRBD1 or TRBD2 (5 bases each). Trimming removed 2 bases from V and 3 bases from J, with 8 bases in between. In germline, CDR1 is MGHRA, CDR2 YSYEKL. CDR3 length equals 14 residues. CDR3 coding DNA: TGCGCCAGCAGCCAAACAGGACTCTACAATGAGCAGTTCTTC. Amino acids: CASSQTGLYNEQFF.

The J gene is TRBJ2-3, the V gene TRBV6-2 or TRBV6-3, with 9 bases aligning to TRBD1. J was trimmed by 3 bases and V by 5 bases; bases with no gene match: 6. CDR3 length: 15 residues. Per germline, CDR1 MNHEY and CDR2 SVGEGT. Here the CDR3 DNA reads TGTGCCAGCAGTCACCCGGGACAGGGAACAGATACGCAGTATTTT. The encoded protein is CASSHPGQGTDTQYF.

In its sample, this clonotype was seen many times. The J gene is TRBJ2-5, the V gene TRBV27, with 7 bases fitting TRBD2. The CDR3 contains 15 residues. V lost 5 bases and J lost 5; bases outside the gene matches: 11. CDR1 is MNHEY and CDR2 is SMNVEV in the germline V gene (reference sequence). CDR3 amino acids: CASSPPAGGKETQYF. Here the CDR3 DNA reads TGTGCCAGCAGTCCCCCCGCCGGGGGGAAGGAGACCCAGTACTTC.